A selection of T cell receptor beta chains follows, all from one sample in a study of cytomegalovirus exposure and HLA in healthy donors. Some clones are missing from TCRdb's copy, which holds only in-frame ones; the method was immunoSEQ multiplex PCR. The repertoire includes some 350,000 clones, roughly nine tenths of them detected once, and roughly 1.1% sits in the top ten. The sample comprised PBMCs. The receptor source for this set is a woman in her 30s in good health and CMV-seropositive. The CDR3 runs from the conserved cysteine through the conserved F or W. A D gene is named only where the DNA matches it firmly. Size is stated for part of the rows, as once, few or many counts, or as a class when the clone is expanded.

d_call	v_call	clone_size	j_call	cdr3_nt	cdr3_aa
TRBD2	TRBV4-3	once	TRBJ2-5	TGCGCCAGCAGCCAAGGATCCGGGACTAGTCAAGAGACCCAGTACTTC	CASSQGSGTSQETQYF
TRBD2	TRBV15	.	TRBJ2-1	TGTGCCACCAGCAGAGGTCTAGCGGGAGGCATTGAGCAGTTCTTC	CATSRGLAGGIEQFF
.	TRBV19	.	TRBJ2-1	TGTGCCAGTAGTACCTATGACTTACGAGCGCGAGAGCAGTTCTTC	CASSTYDLRAREQFF
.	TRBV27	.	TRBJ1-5	TGTGCCAGCAGTTTATTGGTCCAAGGGACGGCAAATAGCAATCAGCCCCAGCATTTT	CASSLLVQGTANSNQPQHF
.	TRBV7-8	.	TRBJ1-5	TGTGCCAGCAGCTTAGTAACACCTGAAGGGCCCCAGCATTTT	CASSLVTPEGPQHF
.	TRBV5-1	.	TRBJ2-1	TGCGCCAGCAGCATCGGACCCGAGCAGTTCTTC	CASSIGPEQFF
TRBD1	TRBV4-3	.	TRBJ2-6	TGCGCCAGCAGCCCAACCGGGACAGGGTTGGCTGGGGCCAACGTCCTGACTTTC	CASSPTGTGLAGANVLTF
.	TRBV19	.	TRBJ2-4	TGTGCCAGTAGTAGCTCCGGGGCGGGGTCTAAAAACATTCAGTACTTC	CASSSSGAGSKNIQYF
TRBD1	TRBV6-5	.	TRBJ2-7	TGTGCCAGCAGCTGGACAGGACCCTCCTACGAGCAGTACTTC	CASSWTGPSYEQYF
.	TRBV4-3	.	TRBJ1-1	TGCGCCAGCAGCCAAGTGGGAGGGACTGAAGCTTTCTTT	CASSQVGGTEAFF
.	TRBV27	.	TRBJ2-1	TGTGCCAGCAGTTTATCGATACGCGTGGGGTGGGATGAGCAGTTCTTC	CASSLSIRVGWDEQFF
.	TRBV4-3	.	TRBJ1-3	TGCGCCAGCAGCCAAGCATTCGGTTCTGGAAACACCATATATTTT	CASSQAFGSGNTIYF
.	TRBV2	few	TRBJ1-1	TGTGCCAGCAGTGTACTCGAACTTCAAGCTTTCTTT	CASSVLELQAFF
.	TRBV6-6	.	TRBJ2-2	TGTGCCAGCAGTTACTCGCTAGGGTCCGGGGAGCTGTTTTTT	CASSYSLGSGELFF
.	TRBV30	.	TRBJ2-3	TGTGCCTGGAGCCCAGGGTATGTAACAGATACGCAGTATTTT	CAWSPGYVTDTQYF
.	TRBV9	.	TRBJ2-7	TGTGCCAGGCGTAGCCACGAGCAGTACTTC	CARRSHEQYF
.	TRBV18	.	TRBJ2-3	TGTGCCAGCTCACGGGGGGCCCGCGCAGATACGCAGTATTTT	CASSRGARADTQYF
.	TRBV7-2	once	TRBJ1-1	TGTGCCAGCAGCCCCGAACGGGACACTGAAGCTTTCTTT	CASSPERDTEAFF
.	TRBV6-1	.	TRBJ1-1	TGTGCCAGCAGTGAAAACACTGAAGCTTTCTTT	CASSENTEAFF
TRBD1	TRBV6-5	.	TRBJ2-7	TGTGCCAGCAGTTACTCCTGGACAGGGGTTTACGAGCAGTACTTC	CASSYSWTGVYEQYF
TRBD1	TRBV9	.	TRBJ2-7	TGTGCCAGCAGCTACCGGGACAGGCGCTACGAGCAGTACTTC	CASSYRDRRYEQYF
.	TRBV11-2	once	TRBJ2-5	TGTGCCAGCAGCTTAGGGGGGACTTATCTTGGGACCCAGTACTTC	CASSLGGTYLGTQYF
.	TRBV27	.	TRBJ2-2	TGTGCCAGCAGGGTCATCGACAGCGCAAACACCGGGGAGCTGTTTTTT	CASRVIDSANTGELFF
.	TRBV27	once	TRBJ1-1	TGTGCCAGCAGACTAATCGGGGCAGACACTGAAGCTTTCTTT	CASRLIGADTEAFF
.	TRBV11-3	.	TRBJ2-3	TGTGCCAGCAAGGACAGCGCGAGCACAGATACGCAGTATTTT	CASKDSASTDTQYF
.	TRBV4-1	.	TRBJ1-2	TGCGCCAGCAGCCAAGATCGCCTTTATGGCTACACCTTC	CASSQDRLYGYTF
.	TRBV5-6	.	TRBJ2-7	TGTGCCAGCAGCTTGGTAGCAACTACCTACGAGCAGTACTTC	CASSLVATTYEQYF
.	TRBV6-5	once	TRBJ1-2	TGTGCCAGCAGTTACGAAGGGGGGCGAAGGGATGGCTACACCTTC	CASSYEGGRRDGYTF
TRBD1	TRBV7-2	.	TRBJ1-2	TGTGCCAGCAGCAAAACCGGGACAGGGGTCTATGGCTACACCTTC	CASSKTGTGVYGYTF
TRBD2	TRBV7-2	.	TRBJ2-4	TGTGCCAGCAGTAGCGGGGGCATTCAGTACTTC	CASSSGGIQYF
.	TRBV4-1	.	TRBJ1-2	TGCGCCAGCAGCCAAGATCAGAGTAACTACACCTTC	CASSQDQSNYTF
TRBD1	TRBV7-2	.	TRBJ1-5	TGTGCCAGCAGCATAGAAGTAGGGGGCTGGCAGCCCCAGCATTTT	CASSIEVGGWQPQHF
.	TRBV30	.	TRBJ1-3	TGTGCCTGGAGTGTAAGTGGAAACACCATATATTTT	CAWSVSGNTIYF
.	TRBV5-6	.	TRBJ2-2	TGTGCCAGCAGCTTGAACACCGGGGAGCTGTTTTTT	CASSLNTGELFF
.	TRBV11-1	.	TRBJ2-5	TGTGCCAGCAGCACGTACGGAGAGACCCAGTACTTC	CASSTYGETQYF
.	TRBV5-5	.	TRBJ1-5	TGTGCCAGCAGCTTGGCCACCAATCAGCCCCAGCATTTT	CASSLATNQPQHF
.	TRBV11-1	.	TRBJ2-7	TGTGCCAGCAGCCAGGGATTCTCCTACGAGCAGTACTTC	CASSQGFSYEQYF
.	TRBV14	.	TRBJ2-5	TGTGCCAGCAGCCGCAAGTGGGCAAGTTCTGAGACCCAGTACTTC	CASSRKWASSETQYF
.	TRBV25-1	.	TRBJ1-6	TGTGCCAGCAGTGTTGGCGGCAAAGGGTCACCCCTCCACTTT	CASSVGGKGSPLHF
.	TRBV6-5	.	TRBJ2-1	TGTGCCAGCAGTTACTGGGCAAGTTCATCCTACAATGAGCAGTTCTTC	CASSYWASSSYNEQFF
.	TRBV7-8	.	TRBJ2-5	TGTGCCAGCAGCTTAGAGGCCTACCAAGAGACCCAGTACTTC	CASSLEAYQETQYF
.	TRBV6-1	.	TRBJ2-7	TGTGCCAGCGACACGAGGGTCCACGAGCAGTACTTC	CASDTRVHEQYF
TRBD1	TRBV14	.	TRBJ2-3	TGTGCCAGCAGCCAAGAGACAGGGGGCTATTTCACAGATACGCAGTATTTT	CASSQETGGYFTDTQYF
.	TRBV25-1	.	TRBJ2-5	TGTGCCACTCGGAAGACCCAGTACTTC	CATRKTQYF
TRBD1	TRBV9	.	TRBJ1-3	TGTGCCAGCAATAGACAGGGGGCATCAGGAAACACCATATATTTT	CASNRQGASGNTIYF
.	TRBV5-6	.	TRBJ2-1	TGTGCCAGCAGTGACAATGAGCAGTTCTTC	CASSDNEQFF
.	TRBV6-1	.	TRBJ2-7	TGTGCCAGCAACGCCTACGAGCAGTACTTC	CASNAYEQYF
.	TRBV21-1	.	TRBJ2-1	TGTGCCAGCAGCAAAGGGATTTCGGGCAGCTCCTACAATGAGCAGTTCTTC	CASSKGISGSSYNEQFF
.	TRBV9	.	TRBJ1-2	TGTGCCAGCAGCGTTCGACTTGTGGATGGCTACACCTTC	CASSVRLVDGYTF
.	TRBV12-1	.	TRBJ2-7	TGTGCCAGCAGAAACACTAGCGGGGGCGACGAGCAGTACTTC	CASRNTSGGDEQYF
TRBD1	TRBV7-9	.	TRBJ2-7	TGTGCCGTAACAGGGGTATACGAGCAGTACTTC	CAVTGVYEQYF
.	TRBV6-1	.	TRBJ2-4	TGTGCCAGCGCAGACTTAGCCAAAAACATTCAGTACTTC	CASADLAKNIQYF